This is a list of T cell receptor beta chains from one sample in a study of blood T cell repertoires in COVID-19. Clones were read by immunoSEQ multiplex PCR, and TCRdb kept only the in-frame ones, dropping some. This table holds 260,000 or so clones, approximately 80% found once. The sample taken for sequencing was peripheral blood. The receptors shown here come from a woman aged 65 to 85 with acute or convalescent COVID-19. CDR3s include the opening cysteine and the closing phenylalanine or tryptophan. A D gene is named only where the DNA matches it firmly. A row's size may be missing; if present it is once, few, many or a size class.

>TRBV7-2|few|.|TRBJ1-6
CASSLQGSHYNSPLHF
TGTGCCAGCAGCTTACAGGGTTCCCATTATAATTCACCCCTCCACTTT
>TRBV19|few|.|TRBJ1-1
CASSIGGRATEAFF
TGTGCCAGTAGTATAGGTGGGAGGGCCACTGAAGCTTTCTTT
>TRBV28|.|.|TRBJ2-3
CASTETSTDTQYF
TGTGCCAGCACTGAAACTAGCACAGATACGCAGTATTTT
>TRBV5-6|.|.|TRBJ1-3
CASSFVSSGNTIYF
TGTGCCAGCAGCTTTGTCAGCTCTGGAAACACCATATATTTT
>TRBV19|once|TRBD1|TRBJ1-6
CASNTGVSYNSPLHF
TGTGCCAGTAACACAGGGGTCTCCTATAATTCACCCCTCCACTTT
>TRBV5-6|.|.|TRBJ2-5
CASSLAYSLAPQETQYF
TGTGCCAGCAGCTTGGCCTATAGTCTAGCCCCACAAGAGACCCAGTACTTC
>TRBV6-5|.|.|TRBJ1-3
CASSYGAVSGNTIYF
TGTGCCAGCAGTTATGGAGCCGTCTCTGGAAACACCATATATTTT
>TRBV9|.|.|TRBJ2-7
CASSVGQASSYEQYF
TGTGCCAGCAGCGTAGGCCAGGCCAGCTCCTACGAGCAGTACTTC
>TRBV7-9|.|.|TRBJ1-5
CASSLGQGSQPQHF
TGTGCCAGCAGCTTGGGGCAGGGAAGTCAGCCCCAGCATTTT
>TRBV5-1|.|.|TRBJ2-7
CASSLRPEFSREQYF
TGCGCCAGCAGCTTAAGGCCAGAATTCTCTAGGGAGCAGTACTTC
>TRBV5-1|.|.|TRBJ2-3
CASSLSGQSTDTQYF
TGCGCCAGCAGCTTGTCAGGACAGAGCACAGATACGCAGTATTTT
>TRBV5-4|.|.|TRBJ1-3
CASSPGGGGDTIYF
TGTGCCAGCAGCCCCGGAGGTGGGGGGGACACCATATATTTT
>TRBV5-1|.|TRBD1|TRBJ1-1
CASSLNGQGLNTEAFF
TGCGCCAGCAGCCTAAATGGACAGGGGCTAAACACTGAAGCTTTCTTT
>TRBV12-3/TRBV12-4|.|.|TRBJ1-4
CASSFGRVEKLFF
TGTGCCAGCAGTTTTGGGAGGGTTGAAAAACTGTTTTTT
>TRBV12-3/TRBV12-4|.|.|TRBJ2-7
CASRRNSYEQYF
TGTGCCAGCAGACGAAACAGCTACGAGCAGTACTTC
>TRBV6-6|.|TRBD1|TRBJ1-1
CASSPGQGTTEAFF
TGTGCCAGCAGTCCGGGACAGGGGACCACTGAAGCTTTCTTT
>TRBV7-9|.|TRBD2|TRBJ2-3
CASSAQSGGQDTQYF
TGTGCCAGCAGCGCCCAGAGCGGGGGACAAGATACGCAGTATTTT
>TRBV6-6|.|.|TRBJ1-4
CASSRTAGTNEKLFF
TGTGCCAGCAGTAGGACAGCTGGGACTAATGAAAAACTGTTTTTT
>TRBV7-8|.|.|TRBJ1-2
CASSLEGRQSQNYGYTF
TGTGCCAGCAGCTTAGAAGGACGACAGTCTCAAAACTATGGCTACACCTTC
>TRBV5-6|.|.|TRBJ1-2
CASSPLEGQFYGYTF
TGTGCCAGCAGCCCCCTGGAGGGGCAATTCTATGGCTACACCTTC
>TRBV9|.|.|TRBJ2-7
CASSVRGDSSYEQYF
TGTGCCAGCAGCGTAAGAGGCGACAGCTCCTACGAGCAGTACTTC
>TRBV4-2|.|.|TRBJ2-5
CASSQDNREGETQYF
TGTGCCAGCAGCCAAGATAACAGGGAGGGGGAGACCCAGTACTTC
>TRBV6-2/TRBV6-3|few|.|TRBJ2-5
CASSAYSGDSGTQYF
TGTGCCAGCAGTGCATATAGCGGGGACAGCGGGACCCAGTACTTC